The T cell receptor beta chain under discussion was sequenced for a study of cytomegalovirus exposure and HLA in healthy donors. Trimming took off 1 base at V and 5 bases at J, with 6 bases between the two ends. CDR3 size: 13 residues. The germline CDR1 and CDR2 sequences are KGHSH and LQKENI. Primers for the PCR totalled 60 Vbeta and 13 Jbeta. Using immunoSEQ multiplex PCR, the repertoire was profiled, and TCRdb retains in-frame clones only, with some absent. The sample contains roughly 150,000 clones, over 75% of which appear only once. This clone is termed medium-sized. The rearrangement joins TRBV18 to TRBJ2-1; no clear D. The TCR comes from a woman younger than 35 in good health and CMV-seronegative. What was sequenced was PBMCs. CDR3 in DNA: TGTGCCAGCTCACCACTAGGAGACAATGAGCAGTTCTTC. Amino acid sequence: CASSPLGDNEQFF.